Listed below are T cell receptor beta chains from one sample, sequenced in a study of beta chain features in type 1 diabetes. Sequencing was performed with immunoSEQ multiplex PCR; in TCRdb, only in-frame clones are kept and a portion is missing. The table has some 240,000 clones, roughly 17% seen once. Sequences were obtained from naive CD4+ T cells from blood. These receptors originate from a man aged 25 to 40 with type 1 diabetes. Each CDR3 is given with its conserved first and last residue. Each record gives: V gene, CDR3 protein.

TRBV10-3,CAISESEGYGYTF
TRBV30,CAWSGVGSGRASTQYF
TRBV7-9,CASTHGTFGNTIYF
TRBV18,CASSGRWTPYNEQFF
TRBV29-1,CSVGTGGKNIQYF
TRBV25-1,CASSFRAQETQYF
TRBV29-1,CSTRWSERPDTQYF
TRBV5-1,CASSTTRENGDTQYF
TRBV10-3,CAISDGQGAFNEQFF
TRBV27,CASTPLAGGTYEQYF
TRBV7-9,CASSLTGPETQYF
TRBV29-1,CSARGRFLGEAFF
TRBV4-1,CASSQQSLPDTQYF
TRBV14,CASSLLRASGSADTQYF
TRBV4-3,CASSQMEGLAKTYEQYF
TRBV30,CATGENEQFF
TRBV29-1,CSVANLGNQPQHF
TRBV4-1,CASSQDTTTSEYNEQFF
TRBV5-1,CASSLGGEDQPQHF
TRBV29-1,CSVFSRDSYGYTF
TRBV2,CASSDYEQYF
TRBV29-1,CSVVSQWEQFF
TRBV29-1,CSARGLLAKNIQYF
TRBV4-3,CASSHQDRESYNEQFF